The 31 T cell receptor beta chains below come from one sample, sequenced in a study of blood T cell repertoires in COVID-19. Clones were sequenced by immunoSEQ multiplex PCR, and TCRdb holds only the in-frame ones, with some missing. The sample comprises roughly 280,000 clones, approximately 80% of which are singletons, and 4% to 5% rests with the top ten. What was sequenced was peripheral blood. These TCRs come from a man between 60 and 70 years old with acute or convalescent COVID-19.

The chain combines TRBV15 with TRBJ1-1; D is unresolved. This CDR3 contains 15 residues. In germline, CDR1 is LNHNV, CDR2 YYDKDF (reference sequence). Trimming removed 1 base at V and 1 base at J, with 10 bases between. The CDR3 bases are TGTGCCACCAGCAGAGGTCAGATTCGGAACACTGAAGCTTTCTTT. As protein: CATSRGQIRNTEAFF.

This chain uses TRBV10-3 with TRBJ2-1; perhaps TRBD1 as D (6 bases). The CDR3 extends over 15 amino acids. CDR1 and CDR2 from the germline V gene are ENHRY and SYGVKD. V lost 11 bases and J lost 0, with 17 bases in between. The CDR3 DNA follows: TGTGCCTCAGGAAAGGGGACAAGCTCCTACAATGAGCAGTTCTTC. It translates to CASGKGTSSYNEQFF.

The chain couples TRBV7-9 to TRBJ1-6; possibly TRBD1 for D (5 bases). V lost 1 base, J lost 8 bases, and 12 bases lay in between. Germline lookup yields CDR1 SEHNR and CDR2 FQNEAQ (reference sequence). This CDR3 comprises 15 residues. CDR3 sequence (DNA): TGTGCCAGCAGCTTAGGGACATCGGCGGATTCACCCCTCCACTTT. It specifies CASSLGTSADSPLHF.

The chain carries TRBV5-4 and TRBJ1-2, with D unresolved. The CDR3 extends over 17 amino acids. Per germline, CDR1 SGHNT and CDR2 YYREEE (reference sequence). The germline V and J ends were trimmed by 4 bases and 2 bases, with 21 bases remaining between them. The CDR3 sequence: CASSHPGGPRANYGYTF. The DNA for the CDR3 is TGTGCCAGCAGCCACCCGGGAGGACCCAGAGCAAACTATGGCTACACCTTC.

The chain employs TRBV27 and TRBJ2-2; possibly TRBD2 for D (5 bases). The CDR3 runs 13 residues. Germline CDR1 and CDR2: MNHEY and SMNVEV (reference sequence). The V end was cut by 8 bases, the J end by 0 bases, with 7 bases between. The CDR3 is CASRDSNTGELFF. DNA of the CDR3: TGTGCCAGCCGGGATTCGAACACCGGGGAGCTGTTTTTT.

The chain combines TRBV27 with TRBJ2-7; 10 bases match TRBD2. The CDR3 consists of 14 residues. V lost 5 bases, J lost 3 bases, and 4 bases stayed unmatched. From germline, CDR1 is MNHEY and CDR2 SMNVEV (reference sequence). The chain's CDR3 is CASSPRTSGYEQYF. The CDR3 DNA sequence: TGTGCCAGCAGTCCACGGACTAGCGGCTACGAGCAGTACTTC.

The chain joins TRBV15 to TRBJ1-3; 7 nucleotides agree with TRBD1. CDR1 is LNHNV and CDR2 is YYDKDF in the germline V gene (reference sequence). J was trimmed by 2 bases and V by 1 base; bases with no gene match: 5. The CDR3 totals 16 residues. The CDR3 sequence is CATSRAPTGAGNTIYF. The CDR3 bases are TGTGCCACCAGCAGAGCCCCCACAGGGGCTGGAAACACCATATATTTT.

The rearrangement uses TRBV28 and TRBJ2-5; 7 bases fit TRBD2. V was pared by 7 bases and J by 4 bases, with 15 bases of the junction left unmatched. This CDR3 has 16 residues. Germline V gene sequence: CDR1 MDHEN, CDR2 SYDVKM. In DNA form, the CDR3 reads TGTGCCAGCATAAGGCGGGAGTACAGCAAAGGAGAGACCCAGTACTTC. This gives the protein CASIRREYSKGETQYF.

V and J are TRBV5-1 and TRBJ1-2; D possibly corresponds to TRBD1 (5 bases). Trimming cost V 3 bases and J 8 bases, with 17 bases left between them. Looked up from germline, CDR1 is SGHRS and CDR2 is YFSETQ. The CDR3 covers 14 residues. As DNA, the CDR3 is TGCGCCAGCAGCTCCACAAGCACAGGAACGGGCTACACCTTC. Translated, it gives CASSSTSTGTGYTF.

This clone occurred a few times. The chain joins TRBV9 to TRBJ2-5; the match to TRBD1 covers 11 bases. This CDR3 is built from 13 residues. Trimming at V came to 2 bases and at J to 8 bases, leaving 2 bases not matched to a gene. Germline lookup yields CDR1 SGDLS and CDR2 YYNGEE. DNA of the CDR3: TGTGCCAGCAGCGTCGGGACAGGGGGAACCCAGTACTTC. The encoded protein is CASSVGTGGTQYF. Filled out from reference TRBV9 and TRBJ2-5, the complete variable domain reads DSGVTQTPKHLITATGQRVTLRCSPRSGDLSVYWYQQSLDQGLQFLIQYYNGEERAKGNILERFSAQQFPDLHSELNLSSLELGDSALYFCASSVGTGGTQYFGPGTRLLVL.

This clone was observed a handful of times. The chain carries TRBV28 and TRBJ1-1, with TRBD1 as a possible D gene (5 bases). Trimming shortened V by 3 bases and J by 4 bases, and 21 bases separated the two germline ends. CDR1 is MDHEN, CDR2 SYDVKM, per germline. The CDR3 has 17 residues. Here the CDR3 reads CASSFSGTSRGGTEAFF. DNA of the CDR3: TGTGCCAGCAGTTTTTCCGGGACTTCTAGAGGTGGCACTGAAGCTTTCTTT.

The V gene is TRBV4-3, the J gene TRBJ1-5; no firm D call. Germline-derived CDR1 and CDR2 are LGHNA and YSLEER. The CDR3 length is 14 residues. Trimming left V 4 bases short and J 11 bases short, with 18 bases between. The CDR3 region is CASSPTYSTVSQHF. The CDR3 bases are TGCGCCAGCAGCCCGACTTACTCTACTGTGTCCCAGCATTTT.

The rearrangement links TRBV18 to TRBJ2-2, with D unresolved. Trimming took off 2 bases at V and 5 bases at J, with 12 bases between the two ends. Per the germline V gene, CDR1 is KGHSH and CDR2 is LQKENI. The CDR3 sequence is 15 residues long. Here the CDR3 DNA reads TGTGCCAGCTCACCATTGGCGGCAGTAACCGGGGAGCTGTTTTTT. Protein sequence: CASSPLAAVTGELFF.

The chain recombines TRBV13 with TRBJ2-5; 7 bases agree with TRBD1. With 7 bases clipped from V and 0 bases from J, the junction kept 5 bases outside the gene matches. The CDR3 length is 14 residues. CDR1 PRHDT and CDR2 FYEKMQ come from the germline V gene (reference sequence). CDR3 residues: CASNFQGDQETQYF. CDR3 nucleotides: TGTGCCAGCAACTTCCAGGGGGACCAAGAGACCCAGTACTTC.

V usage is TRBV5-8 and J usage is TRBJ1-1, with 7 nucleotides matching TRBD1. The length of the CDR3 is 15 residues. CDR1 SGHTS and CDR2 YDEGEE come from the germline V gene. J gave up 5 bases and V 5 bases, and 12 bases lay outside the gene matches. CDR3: CASSFGTDRATEAFF. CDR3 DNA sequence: TGTGCCAGCAGTTTCGGAACTGACAGGGCTACTGAAGCTTTCTTT.

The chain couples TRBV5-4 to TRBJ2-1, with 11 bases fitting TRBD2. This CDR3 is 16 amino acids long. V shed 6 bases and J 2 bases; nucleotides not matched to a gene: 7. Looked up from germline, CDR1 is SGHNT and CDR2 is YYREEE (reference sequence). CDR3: CASKRTSGSTYNEQFF. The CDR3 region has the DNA TGTGCCAGCAAACGAACTAGCGGGAGCACCTACAATGAGCAGTTCTTC.

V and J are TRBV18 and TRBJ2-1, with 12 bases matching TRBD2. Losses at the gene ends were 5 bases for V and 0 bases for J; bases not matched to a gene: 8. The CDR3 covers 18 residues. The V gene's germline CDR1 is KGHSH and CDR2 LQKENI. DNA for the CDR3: TGTGCCAGCTCAAAGGGACTAGCGGGCCCTCGCTCCTACAATGAGCAGTTCTTC. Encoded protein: CASSKGLAGPRSYNEQFF.

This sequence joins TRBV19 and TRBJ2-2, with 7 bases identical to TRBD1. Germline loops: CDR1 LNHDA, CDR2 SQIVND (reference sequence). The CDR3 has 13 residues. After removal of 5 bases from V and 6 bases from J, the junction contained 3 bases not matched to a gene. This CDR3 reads CASSHQGAGELFF. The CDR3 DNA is TGTGCCAGTAGTCATCAGGGGGCCGGGGAGCTGTTTTTT. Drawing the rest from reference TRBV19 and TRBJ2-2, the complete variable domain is DGGITQSPKYLFRKEGQNVTLSCEQNLNHDAMYWYRQDPGQGLRLIYYSQIVNDFQKGDIAEGYSVSREKKESFPLTVTSAQKNPTAFYLCASSHQGAGELFFGEGSRLTVL.

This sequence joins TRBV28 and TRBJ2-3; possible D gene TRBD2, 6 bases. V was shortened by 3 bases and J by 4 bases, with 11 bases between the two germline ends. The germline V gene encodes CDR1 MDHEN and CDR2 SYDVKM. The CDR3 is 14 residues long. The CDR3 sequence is CASSFGRLADTQYF. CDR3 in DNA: TGTGCCAGCAGTTTCGGGAGATTGGCAGATACGCAGTATTTT.

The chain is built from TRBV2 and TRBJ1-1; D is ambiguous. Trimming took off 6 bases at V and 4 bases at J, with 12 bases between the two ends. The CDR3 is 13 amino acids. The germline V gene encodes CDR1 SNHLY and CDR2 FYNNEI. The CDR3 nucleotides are TGTGCCAGCAGGGTTGGGCAGAGCACTGAAGCTTTCTTT. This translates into CASRVGQSTEAFF.

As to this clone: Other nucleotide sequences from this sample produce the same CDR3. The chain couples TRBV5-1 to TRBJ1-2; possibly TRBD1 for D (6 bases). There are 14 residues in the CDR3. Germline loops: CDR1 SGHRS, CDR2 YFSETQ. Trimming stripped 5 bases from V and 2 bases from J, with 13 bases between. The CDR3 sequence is CASSPGQGNYGYTF. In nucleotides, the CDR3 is TGCGCCAGCAGTCCGGGACAAGGAAACTATGGCTACACCTTC.

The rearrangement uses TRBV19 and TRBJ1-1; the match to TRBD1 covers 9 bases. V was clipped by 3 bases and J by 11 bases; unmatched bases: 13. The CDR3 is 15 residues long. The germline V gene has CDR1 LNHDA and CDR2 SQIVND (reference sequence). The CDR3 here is CASSIPGQGKREAFF. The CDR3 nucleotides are TGTGCCAGTAGTATTCCGGGACAGGGAAAACGAGAGGCTTTCTTT.

The CDR3 DNA is TGTGCCAGCAGCCAAGGCGGGGGAGCGGGAGATACGCAGTATTTT. Amino acid sequence: CASSQGGGAGDTQYF. This chain connects TRBV4-2 to TRBJ2-3; 7 positions match TRBD2. The CDR3 length is 15 residues. The V segment lost 1 base and the J segment 5 bases; nucleotides outside the gene matches: 6. The germline CDR1 and CDR2 sequences are LGHNA and YNFKEQ.

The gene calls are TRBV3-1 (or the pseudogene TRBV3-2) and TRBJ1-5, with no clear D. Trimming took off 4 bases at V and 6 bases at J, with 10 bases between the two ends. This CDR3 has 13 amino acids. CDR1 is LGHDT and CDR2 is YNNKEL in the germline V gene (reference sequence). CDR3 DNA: TGTGCCAGCAGCCCCCGGGAAGGTCAGCCCCAGCATTTT. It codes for CASSPREGQPQHF.

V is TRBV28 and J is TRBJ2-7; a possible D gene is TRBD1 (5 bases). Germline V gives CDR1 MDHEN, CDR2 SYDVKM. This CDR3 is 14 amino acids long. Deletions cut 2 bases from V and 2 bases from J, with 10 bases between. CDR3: CASSLVDTTYEQYF. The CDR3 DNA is TGTGCCAGCAGTTTAGTGGACACTACCTACGAGCAGTACTTC. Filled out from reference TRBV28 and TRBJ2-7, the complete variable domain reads DVKVTQSSRYLVKRTGEKVFLECVQDMDHENMFWYRQDPGLGLRLIYFSYDVKMKEKGDIPEGYSVSREKKERFSLILESASTNQTSMYLCASSLVDTTYEQYFGPGTRLTVT.

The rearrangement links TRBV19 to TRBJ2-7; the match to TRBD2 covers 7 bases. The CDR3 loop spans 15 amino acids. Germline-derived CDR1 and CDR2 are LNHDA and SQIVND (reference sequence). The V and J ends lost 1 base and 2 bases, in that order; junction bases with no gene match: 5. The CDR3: CASSIAPGGPYEQYF. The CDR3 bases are TGTGCCAGTAGTATAGCCCCGGGGGGACCCTACGAGCAGTACTTC.

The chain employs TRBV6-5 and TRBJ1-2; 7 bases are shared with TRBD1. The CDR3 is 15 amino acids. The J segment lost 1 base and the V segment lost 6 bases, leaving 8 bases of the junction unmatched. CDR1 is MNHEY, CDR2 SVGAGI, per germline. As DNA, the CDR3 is TGTGCCAGCAGACCGAAGGGACAGCTTAACTATGGCTACACCTTC. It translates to CASRPKGQLNYGYTF.

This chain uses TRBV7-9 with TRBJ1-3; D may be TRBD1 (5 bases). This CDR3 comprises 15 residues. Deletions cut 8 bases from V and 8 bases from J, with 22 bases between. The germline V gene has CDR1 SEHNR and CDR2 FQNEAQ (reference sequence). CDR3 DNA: TGTGCCAGCGGACCCCCGGGGGGAGGCGCCGACACCATATATTTT. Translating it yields CASGPPGGGADTIYF.

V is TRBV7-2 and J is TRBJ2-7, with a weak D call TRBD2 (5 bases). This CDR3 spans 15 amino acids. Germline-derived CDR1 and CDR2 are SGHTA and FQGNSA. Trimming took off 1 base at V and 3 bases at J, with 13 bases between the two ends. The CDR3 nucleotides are TGTGCCAGCAGCTTAGGCGGGCCTACCTACTACGAGCAGTACTTC. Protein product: CASSLGGPTYYEQYF.

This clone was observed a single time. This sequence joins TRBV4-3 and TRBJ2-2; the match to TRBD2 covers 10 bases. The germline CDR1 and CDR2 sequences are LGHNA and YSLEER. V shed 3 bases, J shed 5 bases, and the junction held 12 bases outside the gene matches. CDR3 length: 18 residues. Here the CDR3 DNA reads TGCGCCAGCAGCCAGGATTCTCTAGCGGGAGTTTGGACCGGGGAGCTGTTTTTT. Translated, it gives CASSQDSLAGVWTGELFF.

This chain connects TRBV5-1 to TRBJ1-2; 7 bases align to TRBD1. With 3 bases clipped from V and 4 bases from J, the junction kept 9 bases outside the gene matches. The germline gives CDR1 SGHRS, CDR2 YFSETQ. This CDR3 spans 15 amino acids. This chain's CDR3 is CASSSPDRWAYGYTF. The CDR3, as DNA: TGCGCCAGCAGCTCCCCGGACAGGTGGGCCTATGGCTACACCTTC.